The 18 T cell receptor beta chains given below trace back to one sample, sequenced in a study of blood T cell repertoires in COVID-19. Assay used: immunoSEQ multiplex PCR; TCRdb lists only in-frame clones, some missing. The data show approximately 360,000 clones, with less than 90% seen just once and 5% to 5.5% held by the top ten. Sample: PBMCs or T cells enriched from blood (not recorded which). These receptors were obtained from a woman in her forties or fifties who had recovered from COVID-19.

The gene calls are TRBV29-1 and TRBJ2-3; 8 nucleotides match TRBD2. The germline gives CDR1 SQVTM, CDR2 ANQGSEA. The CDR3 covers 13 residues. V shed 7 bases, J shed 6 bases, and the junction held 9 bases outside the gene matches. For the CDR3, the DNA is TGCAGCGCCCCTACGGGAGGGCCGGATACGCAGTATTTT. This translates into CSAPTGGPDTQYF.

This sequence joins TRBV5-5 and TRBJ1-4; the match to TRBD1 covers 10 bases. This CDR3 region has 15 residues. Trimming removed 5 bases from V and 5 bases from J; junction bases left unmatched: 6. Germline V gene sequence: CDR1 SGHKS, CDR2 YYEKEE (reference sequence). The CDR3 loop is CASRGGQGLNEKLFF. The CDR3 DNA follows: TGTGCCAGCAGGGGGGGACAGGGGCTAAATGAAAAACTGTTTTTT.

This chain joins TRBV19 and TRBJ2-4, with 9 nucleotides matching TRBD2. Per germline, CDR1 LNHDA and CDR2 SQIVND (reference sequence). Unmatched junction bases numbered 6, after V lost 1 base and J lost 5 bases. The CDR3 has 16 amino acids. CDR3 residues: CASSIGAGGGQNIQYF. The CDR3 nucleotides read TGTGCCAGTAGTATAGGAGCGGGAGGAGGCCAAAACATTCAGTACTTC.

V is TRBV6-1 and J is TRBJ2-3; 7 bases match TRBD2. Germline V gives CDR1 MNHNS, CDR2 SASEGT. The CDR3 covers 16 residues. V lost 3 bases to trimming and J lost 2 bases; unmatched junction nucleotides: 8. The CDR3 region has the DNA TGTGCCAGCAGTGATTCGGGGGGACTTCTCACAGATACGCAGTATTTT. This codes for CASSDSGGLLTDTQYF.

The chain uses TRBV6-2 or TRBV6-3 and TRBJ2-7, with 8 bases that match TRBD2. Germline CDR1 reads MNHEY; CDR2 reads SVGEGT. The CDR3 consists of 17 residues. Trimming removed 6 bases from V and 4 bases from J; junction bases left unmatched: 17. The CDR3 DNA sequence: TGTGCCAGCAGCCCTTCGGTGCCGGGACTAGTTCGTTACGAGCAGTACTTC. Residues: CASSPSVPGLVRYEQYF.

This clone was counted a few times. The chain uses TRBV7-3 and TRBJ1-1; a possible D gene is TRBD1 (5 bases). The CDR3 length is 13 residues. Germline assignment: CDR1 SGHTA and CDR2 FQGTGA. Deletions cut 3 bases from V and 4 bases from J, with 9 bases between. The CDR3 here is CASSFSGVTEAFF. The DNA of the CDR3 is TGTGCCAGCAGCTTCTCGGGGGTCACTGAAGCTTTCTTT. The full variable domain, completed using reference TRBV7-3 and TRBJ1-1, is GAGVSQTPSNKVTEKGKYVELRCDPISGHTALYWYRQSLGQGPEFLIYFQGTGAADDSGLPNDRFFAVRPEGSVSTLKIQRTERGDSAVYLCASSFSGVTEAFFGQGTRLTVV.

The chain recombines TRBV6-2 or TRBV6-3 with TRBJ2-5; D call uncertain. The germline CDR1 and CDR2 sequences are MNHEY and SVGEGT. This CDR3 is 12 amino acids long. V was pared by 5 bases and J by 5 bases, with 9 bases between. DNA of the CDR3: TGTGCCAGCAGTCCCCGCGTGGAGACCCAGTACTTC. It is translated as CASSPRVETQYF.

The chain joins TRBV5-4 to TRBJ1-6; D is perhaps TRBD1 (6 bases). Germline values: CDR1 SGHNT, CDR2 YYREEE (reference sequence). The CDR3 has 14 residues. Trimming stripped 0 bases from V and 10 bases from J, with 11 bases between. CDR3 in amino acids: CASSLGGLGSPLHF. The CDR3 region has the DNA TGTGCCAGCAGCTTGGGGGGGCTCGGATCACCCCTCCACTTT.

The rearrangement links TRBV11-2 to TRBJ1-4; D ambiguous. CDR3 length: 14 residues. Looked up from germline, CDR1 is SGHAT and CDR2 is FQNNGV. V shed 10 bases and J shed 3 bases, with 15 bases lying between them. The CDR3 DNA reads as TGTGCCACCTCCCCGCGAGGTCCTAATGAAAAACTGTTTTTT. It codes for CATSPRGPNEKLFF.

The chain uses TRBV3-1 (or the pseudogene TRBV3-2) and TRBJ1-4; possibly TRBD1 for D (5 bases). V shed 0 bases and J shed 0 bases, with 11 bases lying between them. The CDR3 runs 17 residues. Germline V gene lookup returns CDR1 LGHDT and CDR2 YNNKEL (reference sequence). Here the CDR3 reads CASSQDRGTATNEKLFF. DNA of the CDR3: TGTGCCAGCAGCCAAGATCGGGGGACTGCAACTAATGAAAAACTGTTTTTT.

The rearrangement joins TRBV9 to TRBJ1-5, with a possible D match to TRBD1 (5 bases). Trimming took 4 bases from V and 0 from J, leaving 11 bases between them. The CDR3 spans 15 residues. CDR1 is SGDLS and CDR2 is YYNGEE in the germline V gene. The DNA for the CDR3 is TGTGCCAGCAGCCCCGGGGGATTTAGCAATCAGCCCCAGCATTTT. Its translation: CASSPGGFSNQPQHF.

This chain links TRBV19 with TRBJ1-1; D unresolved. Trimming took 3 bases from V and 3 from J, leaving 11 bases between them. CDR3 length: 14 amino acids. Germline loops: CDR1 LNHDA, CDR2 SQIVND (reference sequence). CDR3 coding DNA: TGTGCCAGTAGTATCGAGACACGTTACACTGAAGCTTTCTTT. Translation: CASSIETRYTEAFF.

The genes are TRBV7-2 and TRBJ1-2; a weak D match, TRBD1 (6 bases). The CDR3 covers 16 residues. Trimming pared 3 bases from V and 8 bases from J, leaving 22 bases between. Per the germline V gene, CDR1 is SGHTA and CDR2 is FQGNSA. The chain's CDR3 is CASSFDRGRGFLGYTF. DNA for the CDR3: TGTGCCAGCAGCTTCGATCGGGGGAGGGGGTTCTTAGGCTACACCTTC.

The chain recombines TRBV7-5 with TRBJ1-1. TRBV7-5 is given as a pseudogene. This CDR3 spans 12 amino acids. The CDR3 here is CVRSPPEEIAFF. The CDR3 bases are TGTGTCAGAAGCCCCCCGGAGGAGATAGCTTTCTTT.

The CDR3: CASSLVRGLAGDFDTQYF. Written as DNA, the CDR3 is TGTGCCAGCAGCTTAGTAAGGGGACTAGCGGGAGATTTTGATACGCAGTATTTT. V usage is TRBV7-2 and J usage is TRBJ2-3; TRBD2 agrees at 14 bases. CDR1 and CDR2 (germline): SGHTA, FQGNSA. Losses at the gene ends were 1 base for V and 6 bases for J; bases not matched to a gene: 9. The length of the CDR3 is 18 residues.

This chain joins TRBV15 and TRBJ1-5, with 8 positions matching TRBD1. CDR3 size: 15 residues. The V gene end was trimmed by 0 bases and the J gene end by 7 bases; junction bases not matched to a gene: 5. Per germline, CDR1 LNHNV and CDR2 YYDKDF (reference sequence). CDR3: CATSRDQGQGQPQHF. The CDR3 bases are TGTGCCACCAGCAGAGATCAAGGACAGGGCCAGCCCCAGCATTTT.

The V and J genes are TRBV18 and TRBJ1-6; a weak D match, TRBD1 (6 bases). Germline lookup yields CDR1 KGHSH and CDR2 LQKENI. Trimming cost V 1 base and J 10 bases, with 14 bases left between them. The CDR3 spans 15 residues. The CDR3 bases are TGTGCCAGCTCACCACTACACAGGGAAGAATCACCCCTCCACTTT. Protein sequence: CASSPLHREESPLHF.

The gene calls are TRBV6-5 and TRBJ1-4; 9 bases agree with TRBD1. The J segment lost 8 bases and the V segment lost 5 bases, leaving 6 bases of the junction unmatched. The CDR3 spans 14 residues. Germline CDR1 and CDR2: MNHEY and SVGAGI. The CDR3 coding sequence is TGTGCCAGCAGTCCCGGGACAGGGCTGGAAAAACTGTTTTTT. This codes for CASSPGTGLEKLFF.